This is a list of T cell receptor beta chains from one sample in a study of response to subunit inactivated influenza vaccine. MiXCR, run by TCRdb on the RT-PCR reads, gives a single entry per CDR3 protein. Here the sample spans roughly 650,000 distinct CDR3 sequences, around 16% being singletons. Sequenced here: PBMCs from blood, sampled less than 13 days after vaccination. All receptors derive from a man aged 45 to 65 who received an inactivated influenza vaccine. The CDR3 runs from the conserved cysteine through the conserved F or W. The D gene is left open where the match is weak. The listing skips clone size in some rows; elsewhere it reads once, few, many or a size class.

size: many; J: TRBJ2-2; V: TRBV5-1; D: .; DNA: TGCGCCAGCAGCCCTCATGCGGCGAACACCGGGGAGCTGTTTTTT; CDR3: CASSPHAANTGELFF
size: .; J: TRBJ2-7; V: TRBV7-3; D: .; DNA: TGTGCCAGCAGCTCCTCTGGGAGGACGAGTGAGCAGTACTTC; CDR3: CASSSSGRTSEQYF
size: .; J: TRBJ1-1; V: TRBV30; D: .; DNA: TGTGCCTGGAACCCCAGAGGGAACACTGAAGCTTTCTTT; CDR3: CAWNPRGNTEAFF
size: .; J: TRBJ2-7; V: TRBV7-8; D: TRBD1; DNA: TGTGCCAGCAGCTTCGGACAGGCGTACACCTACGAGCAGTACTTC; CDR3: CASSFGQAYTYEQYF
size: few; J: TRBJ2-1; V: TRBV10-3; D: TRBD2; DNA: TGTGCCATCAGTGATCTAGCGGGAGGGCTTGGAGTATCCTACAATGAGCAGTTCTTC; CDR3: CAISDLAGGLGVSYNEQFF
size: few; J: TRBJ2-7; V: TRBV29-1; D: TRBD2; DNA: TGCAGCGTTGAAGATCCGCGGGGGAGCTACGAGCAGTACTTC; CDR3: CSVEDPRGSYEQYF
size: .; J: TRBJ2-7; V: TRBV12-3/TRBV12-4; D: TRBD2; DNA: TGTGCCAGCAGTTTAGGACTAGCGGGAGTAGGGGAGCAGTACTTC; CDR3: CASSLGLAGVGEQYF
size: few; J: TRBJ2-1; V: TRBV3-1; D: TRBD2; DNA: TGTGCCAGCAGCCAAGTTGGGACGAGCGGGAGCGGGGCTGAGCAGTTCTTC; CDR3: CASSQVGTSGSGAEQFF
size: few; J: TRBJ2-5; V: TRBV5-1; D: .; DNA: TGCGCCAGCAGCCCCGGGGCACCACAAGAGACCCAGTACTTC; CDR3: CASSPGAPQETQYF
size: few; J: TRBJ2-7; V: TRBV20-1; D: TRBD2; DNA: TGCAGTGCTAGAGGGACTAGCGGGAATGACGAGCAGTACTTC; CDR3: CSARGTSGNDEQYF
size: few; J: TRBJ1-1; V: TRBV7-3; D: .; DNA: TGTGCCAGCAGCTCCGACGCCAGGGCAGAAGCTTTCTTT; CDR3: CASSSDARAEAFF
size: few; J: TRBJ2-7; V: TRBV27; D: .; DNA: TGTGCCAGCAGTGGGATGCGGGGACCAGGCCCCTACGAGCAGTACTTC; CDR3: CASSGMRGPGPYEQYF
size: .; J: TRBJ1-1; V: TRBV2; D: TRBD1; DNA: TGTGCCAGCACCCTGGACAGGGCGGCGAACACTGAAGCTTTCTTT; CDR3: CASTLDRAANTEAFF
size: .; J: TRBJ1-6; V: TRBV4-3; D: TRBD1; DNA: TGCGCCAGCAGCCAAGAGACAGGGGTCAATTCACCCCTCCACTTT; CDR3: CASSQETGVNSPLHF
size: .; J: TRBJ2-5; V: TRBV9; D: .; DNA: TGTAGGCCTCAAGATACCCAGTACTTC; CDR3: CRPQDTQYF
size: .; J: TRBJ2-7; V: TRBV27; D: TRBD1; DNA: TGTGCCAGCAGTTTACAGTTGGGGACAGGGTCCTACGAGCAGTACTTC; CDR3: CASSLQLGTGSYEQYF
size: many; J: TRBJ1-2; V: TRBV7-9; D: TRBD1; DNA: TGTGCCAGCAGCGAGGCGGACAGGCGTTTCTATGGCTACACCTTC; CDR3: CASSEADRRFYGYTF
size: .; J: TRBJ2-3; V: TRBV4-2; D: .; DNA: TGTGCCAGCAGCCAAGAGGGGGCGGGGGTGATTGCAGATACGCAGTATTTT; CDR3: CASSQEGAGVIADTQYF
size: .; J: TRBJ2-4; V: TRBV10-2; D: .; DNA: TGCGCCAGCAGCGGACAGCCCAAAAACATTCAGTACTTC; CDR3: CASSGQPKNIQYF
size: few; J: TRBJ2-7; V: TRBV12-3/TRBV12-4; D: .; DNA: TGTGCCAGCAGTTTGAGGGACAAAACCTACGAGCAGTACTTC; CDR3: CASSLRDKTYEQYF
size: few; J: TRBJ1-1; V: TRBV12-3/TRBV12-4; D: .; DNA: TGTGCCAGCAGTTTAGCGAGGAGTTCAAATGAAGCTTTCTTT; CDR3: CASSLARSSNEAFF
size: .; J: TRBJ1-4; V: TRBV7-8; D: .; DNA: TGTGCCAGCAGCCCGGGGGCCGGCTCAACTAATGAAAAACTGTTTTTT; CDR3: CASSPGAGSTNEKLFF
size: .; J: TRBJ2-1; V: TRBV14; D: TRBD2; DNA: TGTGCCAGCAGCCAGACCTCGGGGGGGCCTCGTAATGAGCAGTTCTTC; CDR3: CASSQTSGGPRNEQFF
size: few; J: TRBJ1-1; V: TRBV14; D: .; DNA: TGTGCCAGCAGCCGATTCCGGGAGGGTGAAGCTTTCTTT; CDR3: CASSRFREGEAFF
size: few; J: TRBJ2-1; V: TRBV7-9; D: TRBD2; DNA: TGTGCCAGCCACTCAACTCTTGGACTAGCGGATTACAATGAGCAGTTCTTC; CDR3: CASHSTLGLADYNEQFF
size: .; J: TRBJ2-2; V: TRBV5-1; D: TRBD1; DNA: TGCGCCAGCAGCTCCTCGACAGGGACCACCGGGGAGCTGTTTTTT; CDR3: CASSSSTGTTGELFF
size: .; J: TRBJ2-4; V: TRBV3-1; D: .; DNA: TGTGCCAGCAGCCAAGATGGGTGGTCCAAAAACATTCAGTACTTC; CDR3: CASSQDGWSKNIQYF
size: .; J: TRBJ2-1; V: TRBV11-3; D: TRBD1; DNA: TGTGCCAGCAGTGAAGTAGGGGGCGGCGATGAGCAGTTCTTC; CDR3: CASSEVGGGDEQFF
size: many; J: TRBJ1-1; V: TRBV20-1; D: TRBD1; DNA: TGCAGTGCTAGTCAACCCGCAGGGGGCACTGAAGCTTTCTTT; CDR3: CSASQPAGGTEAFF